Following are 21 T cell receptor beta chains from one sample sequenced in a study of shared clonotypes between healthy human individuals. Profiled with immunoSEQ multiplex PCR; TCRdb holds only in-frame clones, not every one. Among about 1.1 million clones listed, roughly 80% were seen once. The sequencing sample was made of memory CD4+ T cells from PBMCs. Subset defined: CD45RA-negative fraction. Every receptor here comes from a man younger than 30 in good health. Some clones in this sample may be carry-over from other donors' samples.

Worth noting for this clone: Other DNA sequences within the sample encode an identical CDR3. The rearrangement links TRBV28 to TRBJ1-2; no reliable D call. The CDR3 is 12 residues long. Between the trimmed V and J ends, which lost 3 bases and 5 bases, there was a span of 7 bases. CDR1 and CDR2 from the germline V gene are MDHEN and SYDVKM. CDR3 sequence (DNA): TGTGCCAGCAGTTTTTCGGGGTATGGCTACACCTTC. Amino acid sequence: CASSFSGYGYTF.

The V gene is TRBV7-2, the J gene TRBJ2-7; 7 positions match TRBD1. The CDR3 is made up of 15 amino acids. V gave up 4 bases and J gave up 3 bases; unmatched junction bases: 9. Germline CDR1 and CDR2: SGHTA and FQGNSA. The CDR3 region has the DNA TGTGCCAGCAGCTCGCCTGACAGGGCCGGCTACGAGCAGTACTTC. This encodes CASSSPDRAGYEQYF. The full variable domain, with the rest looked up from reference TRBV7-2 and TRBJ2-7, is GAGVSQSPSNKVTEKGKDVELRCDPISGHTALYWYRQSLGQGLEFLIYFQGNSAPDKSGLPSDRFSAERTGGSVSTLTIQRTQQEDSAVYLCASSSPDRAGYEQYFGPGTRLTVT.

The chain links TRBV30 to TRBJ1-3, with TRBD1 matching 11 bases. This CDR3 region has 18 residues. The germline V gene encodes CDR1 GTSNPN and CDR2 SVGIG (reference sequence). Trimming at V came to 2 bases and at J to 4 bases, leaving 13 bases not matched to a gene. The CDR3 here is CAWSPRGQGASSGNTIYF. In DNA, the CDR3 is TGTGCCTGGAGTCCCCGCGGACAGGGGGCTTCCTCGGGAAACACCATATATTTT.

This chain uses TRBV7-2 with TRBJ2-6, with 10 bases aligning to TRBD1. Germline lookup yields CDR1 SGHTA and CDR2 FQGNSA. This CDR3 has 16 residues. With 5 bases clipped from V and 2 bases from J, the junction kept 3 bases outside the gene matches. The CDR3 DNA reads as TGTGCCAGCAGCCCTGGACAGGGGGCTGGGGCCAACGTCCTGACTTTC. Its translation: CASSPGQGAGANVLTF. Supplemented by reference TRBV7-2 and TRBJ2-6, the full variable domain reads GAGVSQSPSNKVTEKGKDVELRCDPISGHTALYWYRQSLGQGLEFLIYFQGNSAPDKSGLPSDRFSAERTGGSVSTLTIQRTQQEDSAVYLCASSPGQGAGANVLTFGAGSRLTVL.

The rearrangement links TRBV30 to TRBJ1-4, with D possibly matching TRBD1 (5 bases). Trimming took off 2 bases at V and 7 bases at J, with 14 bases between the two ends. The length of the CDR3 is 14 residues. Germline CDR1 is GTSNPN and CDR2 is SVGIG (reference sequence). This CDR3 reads CAWSKGRVSEKLFF. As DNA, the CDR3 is TGTGCCTGGAGTAAGGGCAGGGTATCTGAAAAACTGTTTTTT.

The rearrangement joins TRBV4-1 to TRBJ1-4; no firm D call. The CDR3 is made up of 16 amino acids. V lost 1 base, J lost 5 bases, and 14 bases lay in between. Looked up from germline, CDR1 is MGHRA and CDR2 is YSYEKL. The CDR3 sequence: CASSQVWPAPNEKLFF. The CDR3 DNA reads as TGCGCCAGCAGCCAAGTTTGGCCAGCCCCAAATGAAAAACTGTTTTTT.

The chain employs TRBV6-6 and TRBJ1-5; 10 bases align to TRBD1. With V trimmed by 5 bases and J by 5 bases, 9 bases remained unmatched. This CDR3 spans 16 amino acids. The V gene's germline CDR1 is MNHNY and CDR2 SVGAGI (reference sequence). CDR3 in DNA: TGTGCCAGCAGTCCCCCCCGGGACAGGGGATATCAGCCCCAGCATTTT. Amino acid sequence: CASSPPRDRGYQPQHF.

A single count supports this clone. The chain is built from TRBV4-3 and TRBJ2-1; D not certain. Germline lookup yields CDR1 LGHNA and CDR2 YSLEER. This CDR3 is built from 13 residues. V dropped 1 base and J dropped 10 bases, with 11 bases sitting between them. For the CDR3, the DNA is TGCGCCAGCAGCCAAGCGGAAGGAAGGGAGCAGTTCTTC. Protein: CASSQAEGREQFF.

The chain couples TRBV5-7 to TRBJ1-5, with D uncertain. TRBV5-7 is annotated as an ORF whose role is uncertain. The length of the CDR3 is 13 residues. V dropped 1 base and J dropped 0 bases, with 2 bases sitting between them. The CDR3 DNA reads TGTGCCAGCAGCTTGACTAGCAATCAGCCCCAGCATTTT. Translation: CASSLTSNQPQHF.

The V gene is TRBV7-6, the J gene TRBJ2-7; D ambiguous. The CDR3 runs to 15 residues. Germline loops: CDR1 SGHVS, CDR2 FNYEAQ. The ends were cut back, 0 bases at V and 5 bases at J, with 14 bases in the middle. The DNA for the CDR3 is TGTGCCAGCAGCTTAGCGCCCACCCCTCCGGACGAGCAGTACTTC. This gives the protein CASSLAPTPPDEQYF. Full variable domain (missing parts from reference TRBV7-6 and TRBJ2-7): GAGVSQSPRYKVTKRGQDVALRCDPISGHVSLYWYRQALGQGPEFLTYFNYEAQQDKSGLPNDRFSAERPEGSISTLTIQRTEQRDSAMYRCASSLAPTPPDEQYFGPGTRLTVT.

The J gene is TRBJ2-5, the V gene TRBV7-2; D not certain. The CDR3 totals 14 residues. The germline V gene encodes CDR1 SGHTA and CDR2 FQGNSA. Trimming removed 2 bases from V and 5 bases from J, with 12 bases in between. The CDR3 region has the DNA TGTGCCAGCAGCTTACGGGCAGGCCGGGAGACCCAGTACTTC. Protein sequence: CASSLRAGRETQYF.

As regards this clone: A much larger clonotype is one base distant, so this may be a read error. The CDR3 DNA is TGTGCCAGCAGTCGGTACAATGAGCAGTTCTTC. Protein: CASSRYNEQFF. V usage is TRBV6-5 and J usage is TRBJ2-1; D unclear. In germline, CDR1 is MNHEY, CDR2 SVGAGI. The V and J ends lost 5 bases and 4 bases respectively, with 3 bases between them. CDR3 length: 11 residues.

The CDR3 DNA sequence: TGCAGTGCTAGGGAGGGAGGGGGAGCTTTCTTT. Translating gives CSAREGGGAFF. The chain employs TRBV20-1 and TRBJ1-1, with a weak D call TRBD1 (6 bases). The CDR3 loop spans 11 amino acids. Looked up from germline, CDR1 is DFQATT and CDR2 is SNEGSKA (reference sequence). Deletions cut 3 bases from V and 10 bases from J, with 12 bases between.

The CDR3 region is CAISVGGMNTEAFF. DNA of the CDR3: TGTGCCATCAGTGTGGGAGGCATGAACACTGAAGCTTTCTTT. V usage is TRBV10-3 and J usage is TRBJ1-1, with unresolved D. The germline gives CDR1 ENHRY, CDR2 SYGVKD. V was clipped by 4 bases and J by 0 bases, with 9 bases between them. The CDR3 contains 14 residues.

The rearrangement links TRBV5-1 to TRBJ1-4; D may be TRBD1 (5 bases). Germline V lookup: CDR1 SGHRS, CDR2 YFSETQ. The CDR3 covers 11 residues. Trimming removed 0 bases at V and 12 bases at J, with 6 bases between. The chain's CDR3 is CASSLAGELFF. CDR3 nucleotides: TGCGCCAGCAGCTTGGCGGGGGAACTGTTTTTT.

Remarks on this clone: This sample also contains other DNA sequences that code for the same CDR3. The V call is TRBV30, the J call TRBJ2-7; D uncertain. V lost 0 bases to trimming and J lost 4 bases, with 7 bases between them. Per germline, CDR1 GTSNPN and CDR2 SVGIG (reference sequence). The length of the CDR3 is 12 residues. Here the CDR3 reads CAWSVLGYEQYF. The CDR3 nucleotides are TGTGCCTGGAGTGTATTGGGGTACGAGCAGTACTTC.

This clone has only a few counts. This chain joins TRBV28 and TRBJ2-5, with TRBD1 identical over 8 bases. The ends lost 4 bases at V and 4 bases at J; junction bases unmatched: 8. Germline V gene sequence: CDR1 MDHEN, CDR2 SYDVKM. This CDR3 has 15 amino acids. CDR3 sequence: CASSSTSGGGETQYF. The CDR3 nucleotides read TGTGCCAGCAGTTCGACCTCAGGGGGCGGAGAGACCCAGTACTTC.

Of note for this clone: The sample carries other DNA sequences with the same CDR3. This CDR3 is CASSEGGYEQYF. CDR3 nucleotide sequence: TGTGCCAGCAGTGAAGGGGGTTACGAGCAGTACTTC. The genes are TRBV2 and TRBJ2-7; D is uncertain. This CDR3 is 12 amino acids long. Per germline, CDR1 SNHLY and CDR2 FYNNEI. Trimming took off 1 base at V and 4 bases at J, with 5 bases between the two ends.

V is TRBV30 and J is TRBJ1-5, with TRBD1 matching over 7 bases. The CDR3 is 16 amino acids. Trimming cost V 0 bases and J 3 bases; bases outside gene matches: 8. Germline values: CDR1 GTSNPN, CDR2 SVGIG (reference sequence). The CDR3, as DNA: TGTGCCTGGAGTGTAAGCTACAGGGGTGACAATCAGCCCCAGCATTTT. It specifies CAWSVSYRGDNQPQHF.

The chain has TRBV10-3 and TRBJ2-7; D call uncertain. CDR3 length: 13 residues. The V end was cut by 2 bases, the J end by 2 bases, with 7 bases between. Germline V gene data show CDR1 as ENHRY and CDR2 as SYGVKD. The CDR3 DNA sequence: TGTGCCATCAGTGAGAGTCCAGCCTACGAGCAGTACTTC. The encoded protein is CAISESPAYEQYF.

The CDR3: CASSARDRSNQPQHF. CDR3 bases: TGTGCCAGTTCTGCCCGGGACAGAAGCAATCAGCCCCAGCATTTT. The chain joins TRBV2 to TRBJ1-5; 7 positions agree with TRBD1. V lost 9 bases, J lost 1 base, and 9 bases stayed unmatched. CDR3 length equals 15 residues. Germline CDR1 is SNHLY and CDR2 is FYNNEI.